The clone carrying this T cell receptor beta chain has only a few counts. Antigen specificity is unknown. TCRdb fed the 5' RACE reads into MiXCR, producing one record per CDR3 protein. This sample yields 400,000 or so distinct CDR3 sequences, of which about 20% are seen a single time; approximately 8.1% belongs to the top ten. V lost 1 base and J 3 bases, leaving 15 bases between the germline ends. This CDR3 has 16 amino acids. The data derive from a study of T-cell memory formation after mild COVID-19. Study-wide results and limits: Day 15 to 85 contracting clones showed balanced CD4/CD8; day 15 to 37 expanders favored CD4+.

This receptor was taken from an adult woman who had mild COVID-19 (a few samples of this study predate the infection). Cell type and time point are not known. What was sequenced was PBMCs or a T cell subset sorted from them (not recorded which). This rearrangement joins TRBV12-3 or TRBV12-4 to TRBJ1-1, with D unclear. This chain's CDR3 is CASSLGYSIGYTEAFF. CDR3 in DNA: TGTGCCAGCAGTTTAGGGTACTCAATCGGCTACACTGAAGCTTTCTTT.